This T cell receptor beta chain was sequenced during a study of OX40 agonist ivuxolimab in advanced cancers. Broader study findings: At 0.1 to 3.0 mg/kg, CD4+ and CD8+ blood T cells expanded clonally by week 6. CD8+ T cells averaged more expanded clones than CD4+.

The CDR3 sequence is 13 residues long. The germline gives CDR1 LGHNA, CDR2 YNFKEQ. V dropped 3 bases and J dropped 2 bases, with 6 bases sitting between them. Generated by immunoSEQ multiplex PCR, the TCRdb table keeps only in-frame clones and is missing some. The sample has about 61,000 clones; roughly nine tenths are singletons. With respect to this clone: The antigen is not known.

This sample comprised CD4+ or CD8+ T cells sorted from blood, obtained in a trial of the OX40 agonist ivuxolimab. V and J are TRBV4-2 and TRBJ2-3; D is uncertain. The clonotype comes from an adult with an advanced solid tumor such as melanoma, head and neck, liver or kidney cancer. In nucleotides, the CDR3 is TGTGCCAGCAGCCACGAGGTCACAGATACGCAGTATTTT. Protein product: CASSHEVTDTQYF.